This record concerns one T cell receptor (beta chain) sequence. The sample comes from a study of blood T cell repertoires in COVID-19. Study background: Collection of acute and convalescent COVID-19 samples took place in the United States, Italy and Spain.

The CDR3 runs 15 residues. Germline CDR1 reads MGHRA; CDR2 reads YSYEKL. Trimming took 1 base from V and 2 from J; bases not matched to a gene: 3. Measured with immunoSEQ multiplex PCR; TCRdb has only the in-frame clones, and not every one. The sample lists more than 100,000 clones; approximately 90% were seen once. This chain joins TRBV4-1 and TRBJ2-3, with 7 nucleotides matching TRBD1. This receptor was taken from a man over 45 with active or convalescent COVID-19. The sample taken for sequencing was peripheral blood. As DNA, the CDR3 is TGCGCCAGCAGCCAAGTGACAGGGTACACAGATACGCAGTATTTT. Its translation: CASSQVTGYTDTQYF.